Below are 18 T cell receptor beta chains sequenced from a single sample in a study of cytomegalovirus exposure and HLA in healthy donors. The PCR employed 60 Vbeta primers together with 13 Jbeta primers. Measured with immunoSEQ multiplex PCR; TCRdb has only the in-frame clones, and not every one. The table has over 85,000 clones, over 60% seen once. Sequenced input: PBMCs. These receptors all stem from a woman aged 25-40 years in good health and CMV-seronegative.

The chain joins TRBV7-9 to TRBJ1-5; maybe TRBD1 (6 bases). Germline CDR1 is SEHNR and CDR2 is FQNEAQ (reference sequence). V dropped 6 bases and J dropped 5 bases, with 11 bases sitting between them. CDR3 length equals 13 residues. This CDR3 is CASSKGGDQPQHF. DNA of the CDR3: TGTGCCAGCAGTAAAGGGGGGGATCAGCCCCAGCATTTT. The whole variable domain, remainder taken from reference TRBV7-9 and TRBJ1-5, is DTGVSQNPRHKITKRGQNVTFRCDPISEHNRLYWYRQTLGQGPEFLTYFQNEAQLEKSRLLSDRFSAERPKGSFSTLEIQRTEQGDSAMYLCASSKGGDQPQHFGDGTRLSIL.

The chain has TRBV5-1 and TRBJ1-2, with D perhaps matching TRBD1 (6 bases). The CDR3 is made up of 13 amino acids. Per the germline V gene, CDR1 is SGHRS and CDR2 is YFSETQ. V shed 0 bases and J shed 8 bases, with 11 bases lying between them. The CDR3 spells CASSLDRAEGYTF. DNA of the CDR3: TGCGCCAGCAGCTTGGACAGGGCGGAAGGCTACACCTTC.

CDR3 loop: CASSAQGLSGNTIYF. The CDR3 bases are TGTGCCAGCAGCGCACAGGGCCTCTCTGGAAACACCATATATTTT. The V call is TRBV9, the J call TRBJ1-3; D possibly corresponds to TRBD1 (6 bases). Germline assignment: CDR1 SGDLS and CDR2 YYNGEE. CDR3 size: 15 residues. V was cut by 3 bases and J by 0 bases, with 10 bases left in between.

Remarks on this clone: Within the sample, other DNA sequences also encode this same CDR3. The V call is TRBV7-6, the J call TRBJ1-1; D unresolved. CDR3 length: 13 residues. Per germline, CDR1 SGHVS and CDR2 FNYEAQ. Trimming removed 1 base at V and 4 bases at J, with 7 bases between. For the CDR3, the DNA is TGTGCCAGCAGCTTAGAGAGGTCCACTGAAGCTTTCTTT. Encoded protein: CASSLERSTEAFF.

The V gene is TRBV11-1, the J gene TRBJ1-1; D gene unclear. CDR3 length equals 13 residues. CDR1 and CDR2 from the germline V gene are SGHAT and FQDESV (reference sequence). The V end lost 6 bases, the J end lost 5 bases, and 13 bases lay between the germline ends. CDR3 DNA sequence: TGTGCCAGCAGTTTATCTGGGAGGACTGAAGCTTTCTTT. Translated: CASSLSGRTEAFF.

The rearrangement joins TRBV7-8 to TRBJ1-5; the D gene is possibly TRBD1 (5 bases). CDR1 and CDR2 (germline): SGHVS, FQNEAQ. V was shortened by 1 base and J by 0 bases, with 13 bases between the two germline ends. This CDR3 contains 17 residues. The CDR3 loop reads CASSLGAGLYSNQPQHF. The CDR3, as DNA: TGTGCCAGCAGCTTAGGGGCAGGGCTTTATAGCAATCAGCCCCAGCATTTT.

Here the CDR3 reads CATGQIAGVETQYF. CDR3 nucleotide sequence: TGTGCCACCGGCCAGATAGCGGGGGTAGAGACCCAGTACTTC. The gene calls are TRBV10-3 and TRBJ2-5; 9 bases are a match to TRBD2. Germline CDR1 reads ENHRY; CDR2 reads SYGVKD. The V and J ends lost 10 bases and 4 bases, in that order; junction bases with no gene match: 10. This CDR3 spans 14 amino acids.

This clone was detected once. The chain links TRBV30 to TRBJ2-7; TRBD1 matches at 8 bases. CDR3 size: 14 residues. Germline assignment: CDR1 GTSNPN and CDR2 SVGIG (reference sequence). Trimming cost V 1 base and J 5 bases; bases outside gene matches: 7. The DNA of the CDR3 is TGTGCCTGGAGTGGAGGACAGGGAAGTAACGAGCAGTACTTC. Amino acids: CAWSGGQGSNEQYF.

The genes are TRBV11-2 and TRBJ1-1; the match to TRBD1 covers 7 bases. The CDR3 extends over 15 amino acids. Germline trimming cut 5 bases from V and 1 base from J; bases unmatched to any gene: 7. The germline gives CDR1 SGHAT, CDR2 FQNNGV. The DNA of the CDR3 is TGTGCCAGCAGCCCCGCGGGACAGCCGAACACTGAAGCTTTCTTT. Protein: CASSPAGQPNTEAFF.

This clone was recorded a few times. The genes are TRBV5-1 and TRBJ1-1; a weak D match, TRBD1 (5 bases). Germline values: CDR1 SGHRS, CDR2 YFSETQ. The CDR3 covers 15 residues. The V end lost 4 bases, the J end lost 0 bases, and 13 bases lay between the germline ends. The CDR3 protein is CASSPVGGLNTEAFF. In DNA, the CDR3 is TGCGCCAGCAGCCCGGTGGGGGGACTGAACACTGAAGCTTTCTTT.

The chain joins TRBV7-9 to TRBJ1-3; D is undetermined. CDR1 and CDR2 from the germline V gene are SEHNR and FQNEAQ (reference sequence). The CDR3 has 14 residues. Trimming stripped 5 bases from V and 1 base from J, with 9 bases between. CDR3 in DNA: TGTGCCAGCAGCCTGCGGGGTTCTGGAAACACCATATATTTT. Its protein is CASSLRGSGNTIYF.

The table lists this clone with a few counts. The chain has TRBV28 and TRBJ1-6, with D possibly TRBD1 on 5 matching bases. V lost 1 base and J 7 bases, leaving 8 bases between the germline ends. Germline V gene data show CDR1 as MDHEN and CDR2 as SYDVKM. The CDR3 is 14 amino acids. In DNA form, the CDR3 reads TGTGCCAGCAGTTTATTGGGGCAGAATTCACCCCTCCACTTT. This gives the protein CASSLLGQNSPLHF.

V usage is TRBV19 and J usage is TRBJ1-2; D is uncertain. V was cut by 3 bases and J by 3 bases, with 8 bases left in between. This CDR3 is built from 13 residues. CDR1 and CDR2 (germline): LNHDA, SQIVND (reference sequence). CDR3 residues: CASSILEHYGYTF. The CDR3 DNA is TGTGCCAGTAGTATCTTAGAACACTATGGCTACACCTTC. Supplemented by reference TRBV19 and TRBJ1-2, the full variable domain reads DGGITQSPKYLFRKEGQNVTLSCEQNLNHDAMYWYRQDPGQGLRLIYYSQIVNDFQKGDIAEGYSVSREKKESFPLTVTSAQKNPTAFYLCASSILEHYGYTFGSGTRLTVV.

The gene calls are TRBV29-1 and TRBJ1-2, with 8 bases identical to TRBD1. The CDR3 runs 17 residues. Germline-derived CDR1 and CDR2 are SQVTM and ANQGSEA. V lost 2 bases, J lost 3 bases, and 14 bases stayed unmatched. The CDR3 spells CSVEYSGWQGADYGYTF. The CDR3 DNA reads TGCAGCGTTGAATACTCCGGTTGGCAGGGGGCTGACTATGGCTACACCTTC.

This clone was observed a handful of times. The rearrangement joins TRBV2 to TRBJ2-7; the D gene is possibly TRBD2 (6 bases). V was trimmed by 8 bases and J by 2 bases, leaving 22 bases between them. The germline gives CDR1 SNHLY, CDR2 FYNNEI. This CDR3 is 16 amino acids long. DNA for the CDR3: TGTGCCAGCCGAGACGTCGTTGGCGGGGCAACCTACGAGCAGTACTTC. Amino acids: CASRDVVGGATYEQYF.

This clone was counted a single time. V is TRBV28 and J is TRBJ2-7; the match to TRBD2 covers 7 bases. The CDR3 sequence is 12 residues long. Germline CDR1 MDHEN, CDR2 SYDVKM. Trimming cost V 7 bases and J 4 bases; bases outside gene matches: 4. In DNA, the CDR3 is TGTGCCAGCATGGCGGGAGCGTACGAGCAGTACTTC. It encodes CASMAGAYEQYF.

The chain has TRBV18 and TRBJ2-3, with a tentative D call TRBD2 (7 bases). The germline gives CDR1 KGHSH, CDR2 LQKENI. V was trimmed by 6 bases and J by 2 bases, leaving 15 bases between them. CDR3 length: 15 amino acids. The CDR3 coding sequence is TGTGCCAGCTCGCCCGTGGGGGGGGCCACAGATACGCAGTATTTT. Translated, it gives CASSPVGGATDTQYF.

This clone turned up a few times. The chain couples TRBV2 to TRBJ2-2, with TRBD1 identical over 12 bases. The CDR3 sequence is 17 residues long. V was clipped by 9 bases and J by 1 base; unmatched bases: 9. CDR1 is SNHLY, CDR2 FYNNEI, per germline. The CDR3 here is CASSRDRGPMNTGELFF. In DNA form, the CDR3 reads TGTGCCAGTTCCCGGGACAGGGGGCCTATGAACACCGGGGAGCTGTTTTTT.